The sequence of this T cell receptor beta chain was determined in a study of CD8 T cells in Susac syndrome. When the RNA was reverse transcribed, random hexamers were used with an input of roughly 0.45 to 1 ug. TCRdb independently ran MiXCR on the immunoSEQ multiplex PCR reads; one entry per CDR3 protein. In the table there are tens of thousands of distinct CDR3 sequences, approximately 94% of which are singletons. The J segment lost 4 bases and the V segment lost 7 bases, leaving 14 bases of the junction unmatched. Per germline, CDR1 SGDLS and CDR2 YYNGEE. CDR3 size: 17 residues. The TCR comes from a human donor with multiple sclerosis. The chain joins TRBV9 to TRBJ2-5; TRBD2 matches at 12 bases. What was sequenced was CD8+ T cells from PBMCs. The CDR3 loop is CASGRLAGASKGETQYF. The CDR3 DNA sequence: TGTGCCAGCGGACGACTAGCGGGGGCCTCAAAAGGAGAGACCCAGTACTTC.